The following is a TCR beta chain sequence with its context. Its antigen is not known. This record comes from a study of T-cell memory formation after mild COVID-19. One entry per CDR3 protein results from TCRdb running MiXCR on the 5' RACE reads. The table shows approximately 560,000 distinct CDR3 sequences, with 17% occurring only once. Findings and limits, study-wide: Some clones that responded turned up in pre-infection memory, which suggests that cross-reactive memory joined in. Day 15 to 85 contractors were CD4/CD8 balanced; later expanders leaned CD4+. Shrinking CD4+ clones resided mostly in CM and EM, and CD8+ ones in EMRA.

CDR3 size: 12 residues. Deletions cut 6 bases from V and 2 bases from J, with 11 bases between. CDR1 is SQVTM and CDR2 is ANQGSEA in the germline V gene. The chain couples TRBV29-1 to TRBJ2-7; D is possibly TRBD1 or TRBD2 (5 bases each). The source of this sequence is an adult woman who had mild COVID-19 (a few samples of this study predate the infection). Cell type and time point are not known. Sequenced input: PBMCs or a T cell subset sorted from them (not recorded which). The CDR3 nucleotides read TGCAGCGTAAGGGGACCCACCTACGAGCAGTACTTC. Amino acid sequence: CSVRGPTYEQYF.